A selection of T cell receptor beta chains follows, all from one sample in a study of OX40 agonist ivuxolimab in advanced cancers. Method: immunoSEQ multiplex PCR; TCRdb's copy keeps in-frame clones and lacks some. Here the sample spans about 120,000 clones, 75% to 90% being singletons. This material consisted of CD4+ or CD8+ T cells sorted from blood, taken in a trial of the OX40 agonist ivuxolimab. The receptors were sampled from an adult with an advanced solid tumor such as melanoma, head and neck, liver or kidney cancer. Both conserved end residues are part of each CDR3. D genes are given only for firm matches. Part of the rows lack a size; the others show once, few, many or a class for expanded clones.

d_call: .; v_call: TRBV18; clone_size: .; j_call: TRBJ1-2; cdr3_nt: TGTGCCAGCTCATCCGGGACATCCTATGGCTACACCTTC; cdr3_aa: CASSSGTSYGYTF
d_call: .; v_call: TRBV30; clone_size: .; j_call: TRBJ1-5; cdr3_nt: TGTGCCTGGAGTGTTGGTCAGAACAATCAGCCCCAGCATTTT; cdr3_aa: CAWSVGQNNQPQHF
d_call: TRBD1; v_call: TRBV7-6; clone_size: .; j_call: TRBJ2-1; cdr3_nt: TGTGCCAGCAGCCCAGCAGGGGGCAGGTACAATGAGCAGTTCTTC; cdr3_aa: CASSPAGGRYNEQFF
d_call: .; v_call: TRBV4-3; clone_size: .; j_call: TRBJ2-5; cdr3_nt: TGCGCCAGCAGCCAACTGGACCAAGAGACCCAGTACTTC; cdr3_aa: CASSQLDQETQYF
d_call: TRBD1; v_call: TRBV10-3; clone_size: .; j_call: TRBJ2-7; cdr3_nt: TGTGCCATCAGAGGACAGGGCGGCGAGCAGTACTTC; cdr3_aa: CAIRGQGGEQYF
d_call: TRBD2; v_call: TRBV28; clone_size: .; j_call: TRBJ2-7; cdr3_nt: TGTGCCAGTACTAGCGGGGGTCGCTACGAGCAGTACTTC; cdr3_aa: CASTSGGRYEQYF
d_call: TRBD1; v_call: TRBV23-1; clone_size: .; j_call: TRBJ2-1; cdr3_nt: TGCGCCAGCACCCTCGGACAGGACCCCATCTTAGCCTACAATGAGCAGTTCTTC; cdr3_aa: CASTLGQDPILAYNEQFF
d_call: .; v_call: TRBV30; clone_size: .; j_call: TRBJ1-4; cdr3_nt: TGTGCCTGGCGACAGGAGATTAATGAAAAACTGTTTTTT; cdr3_aa: CAWRQEINEKLFF
d_call: .; v_call: TRBV10-1; clone_size: .; j_call: TRBJ2-1; cdr3_nt: TGCGCCAGCAGCAGCCGGGCCGGAGGCAATGAGCAGTTCTTC; cdr3_aa: CASSSRAGGNEQFF
d_call: TRBD2; v_call: TRBV5-1; clone_size: .; j_call: TRBJ2-1; cdr3_nt: TGCGCCAGCAGCTTGATGGCTAGCGGGGGCCTTACCTACAATGAGCAGTTCTTC; cdr3_aa: CASSLMASGGLTYNEQFF
d_call: .; v_call: TRBV7-9; clone_size: once; j_call: TRBJ2-7; cdr3_nt: TGTGCCAGCTTAAAGACAGGCACCTACGAGCAGTACTTC; cdr3_aa: CASLKTGTYEQYF
d_call: .; v_call: TRBV7-3; clone_size: few; j_call: TRBJ2-2; cdr3_nt: TGTGCCAGCAGCTTAGGAGGGCAGGGGAACACCGGGGAGCTGTTTTTT; cdr3_aa: CASSLGGQGNTGELFF
d_call: .; v_call: TRBV19; clone_size: .; j_call: TRBJ2-2; cdr3_nt: TGTGCCAGTAGTATTGAGTTCACGGAATTGACCGGGGAGCTGTTTTTT; cdr3_aa: CASSIEFTELTGELFF
d_call: .; v_call: TRBV7-6; clone_size: once; j_call: TRBJ1-6; cdr3_nt: TGTGCCAGCAGCCAGCGGTCGTCAGACTATAATTCACCCCTCCACTTT; cdr3_aa: CASSQRSSDYNSPLHF
d_call: .; v_call: TRBV7-2; clone_size: .; j_call: TRBJ2-7; cdr3_nt: TGTGCCAGCAGCTTAGATGGTCTAGCCACAGGCGAGCAGTACTTC; cdr3_aa: CASSLDGLATGEQYF
d_call: .; v_call: TRBV21-1; clone_size: .; j_call: TRBJ1-6; cdr3_nt: TGTGCCAGCAGCAAAAGTTGGACGGAGGTGTGGGGTTCACCCCTCCACTTT; cdr3_aa: CASSKSWTEVWGSPLHF
d_call: TRBD1; v_call: TRBV25-1; clone_size: .; j_call: TRBJ1-2; cdr3_nt: TGTGCCAGCAGTGAATATGGCAGGGGGCGCGGTGGCTACACCTTC; cdr3_aa: CASSEYGRGRGGYTF
d_call: TRBD1; v_call: TRBV7-2; clone_size: .; j_call: TRBJ1-5; cdr3_nt: TGTGCCAGCAGCTTGGCGGTGACAGGGGGCAATCAGCCCCAGCATTTT; cdr3_aa: CASSLAVTGGNQPQHF
d_call: TRBD1; v_call: TRBV18; clone_size: .; j_call: TRBJ2-2; cdr3_nt: TGTGCCAGCTCACCACTCGACAGGGGTGACACCGGGGAGCTGTTTTTT; cdr3_aa: CASSPLDRGDTGELFF
d_call: .; v_call: TRBV5-1; clone_size: .; j_call: TRBJ2-7; cdr3_nt: TGCGCCAGCAGCGAACAGGGGGGGGACGAGCAGTACTTC; cdr3_aa: CASSEQGGDEQYF
d_call: TRBD2; v_call: TRBV18; clone_size: .; j_call: TRBJ2-5; cdr3_nt: TGTGCCAGCTCACCCGGACTAGCGGGGGCTGGAGAGACCCAGTACTTC; cdr3_aa: CASSPGLAGAGETQYF
d_call: .; v_call: TRBV5-1; clone_size: .; j_call: TRBJ2-7; cdr3_nt: TGCGCCAGCAGCTGGGGAACAAACTCCTACGAGCAGTACTTC; cdr3_aa: CASSWGTNSYEQYF
d_call: .; v_call: TRBV6-5; clone_size: .; j_call: TRBJ1-5; cdr3_nt: TGTGCCAGCGGGGCTAATCAGCCCCAGCATTTT; cdr3_aa: CASGANQPQHF
d_call: TRBD1; v_call: TRBV4-3; clone_size: .; j_call: TRBJ2-3; cdr3_nt: TGCGCCAGCAGCCCGACCGGACAGGTCCGCACAGATACGCAGTATTTT; cdr3_aa: CASSPTGQVRTDTQYF
d_call: .; v_call: TRBV27; clone_size: .; j_call: TRBJ2-7; cdr3_nt: TGTGCCAGCAGTGGAAGGGCCAGGGAATACTCCTACGAGCAGTACTTC; cdr3_aa: CASSGRAREYSYEQYF
d_call: TRBD2; v_call: TRBV28; clone_size: .; j_call: TRBJ2-3; cdr3_nt: TGTGCCAGCGAGCGGGGGCACACAGATACGCAGTATTTT; cdr3_aa: CASERGHTDTQYF
d_call: .; v_call: TRBV7-2; clone_size: .; j_call: TRBJ2-7; cdr3_nt: TGTGCCAGCAGCCCACCATATAGCTCCTACGAGCAGTACTTC; cdr3_aa: CASSPPYSSYEQYF
d_call: .; v_call: TRBV15; clone_size: .; j_call: TRBJ2-3; cdr3_nt: TGTGCCACCAGCAGAGATCGGGCTAGCACAGATACGCAGTATTTT; cdr3_aa: CATSRDRASTDTQYF
d_call: .; v_call: TRBV4-1; clone_size: .; j_call: TRBJ1-5; cdr3_nt: TGCGCCAGCAGCCCGGCCGGCAGCAATCAGCCCCAGCATTTT; cdr3_aa: CASSPAGSNQPQHF
d_call: TRBD1; v_call: TRBV5-1; clone_size: .; j_call: TRBJ1-2; cdr3_nt: TGCGCCAGCAGCTCCTCTACAGGGGATGGCTACACCTTC; cdr3_aa: CASSSSTGDGYTF
d_call: .; v_call: TRBV6-1; clone_size: .; j_call: TRBJ2-7; cdr3_nt: TGTGCCAGCAGTTCTCCCGCAGCGTACGAGCAGTACTTC; cdr3_aa: CASSSPAAYEQYF
d_call: TRBD1; v_call: TRBV7-2; clone_size: few; j_call: TRBJ2-5; cdr3_nt: TGTGCCAGCAGCTTACTATGGACAGGGGGAGGTGAGACCCAGTACTTC; cdr3_aa: CASSLLWTGGGETQYF
d_call: .; v_call: TRBV7-2; clone_size: many; j_call: TRBJ2-2; cdr3_nt: TGTGCCAGCAGCGACCTTCAGGCCACGAACACCGGGGAGCTGTTTTTT; cdr3_aa: CASSDLQATNTGELFF
d_call: TRBD1; v_call: TRBV6-5; clone_size: .; j_call: TRBJ1-1; cdr3_nt: TGTGCCAGCAGTTCCTTTGGACAGGGTGGCACTGAAGCTTTCTTT; cdr3_aa: CASSSFGQGGTEAFF
d_call: TRBD2; v_call: TRBV5-4; clone_size: .; j_call: TRBJ2-3; cdr3_nt: TGTGCCAGCAGCCCCGGGACTAGCGGGGGAGGGGATACGCAGTATTTT; cdr3_aa: CASSPGTSGGGDTQYF
d_call: .; v_call: TRBV19; clone_size: .; j_call: TRBJ2-5; cdr3_nt: TGTGCCAGTAGTATTGCCATGGACTACCAAGAGACCCAGTACTTC; cdr3_aa: CASSIAMDYQETQYF
d_call: .; v_call: TRBV9; clone_size: .; j_call: TRBJ2-7; cdr3_nt: TGTGCCAGCAGCGTAGCTCTGGGCGAGCAGTACTTC; cdr3_aa: CASSVALGEQYF
d_call: TRBD2; v_call: TRBV9; clone_size: .; j_call: TRBJ2-3; cdr3_nt: TGTGCCAGCAGTGACCCTAGCGGACCCACAGATACGCAGTATTTT; cdr3_aa: CASSDPSGPTDTQYF
d_call: .; v_call: TRBV28; clone_size: .; j_call: TRBJ1-6; cdr3_nt: TGTGCCAGCAGTCTGGAGGATTCACCCCTCCACTTT; cdr3_aa: CASSLEDSPLHF
d_call: TRBD1; v_call: TRBV5-1; clone_size: .; j_call: TRBJ2-2; cdr3_nt: TGCGCCAGCAGAGCGACAGGGGTTAACACCGGGGAGCTGTTTTTT; cdr3_aa: CASRATGVNTGELFF
d_call: TRBD2; v_call: TRBV4-2; clone_size: .; j_call: TRBJ2-1; cdr3_nt: TGTGCCAGCAGCCCCGGGGCCAGCGGGGTCTACAATGAGCAGTTCTTC; cdr3_aa: CASSPGASGVYNEQFF
d_call: .; v_call: TRBV7-2; clone_size: .; j_call: TRBJ1-5; cdr3_nt: TGTGCCAGCAGACCGCAGGGAATTAGCAATCAGCCCCAGCATTTT; cdr3_aa: CASRPQGISNQPQHF
d_call: .; v_call: TRBV11-2; clone_size: once; j_call: TRBJ1-3; cdr3_nt: TGTGCCAGCAGCTTAGAAGCAGGGCCTGGAAACACCATATATTTT; cdr3_aa: CASSLEAGPGNTIYF
d_call: TRBD1; v_call: TRBV27; clone_size: .; j_call: TRBJ1-2; cdr3_nt: TGTGCCAGCAGTTCGACAGGGTCCCTTAACTATGGCTACACCTTC; cdr3_aa: CASSSTGSLNYGYTF
d_call: TRBD2; v_call: TRBV11-2; clone_size: .; j_call: TRBJ2-4; cdr3_nt: TGTGCCAGCAGCTTGGGACTAGCGGCAAACATTCAGTACTTC; cdr3_aa: CASSLGLAANIQYF
d_call: .; v_call: TRBV6-6; clone_size: .; j_call: TRBJ2-3; cdr3_nt: TGTGCCAGCAGGAGTTCCGTCTCCAGCACAGATACGCAGTATTTT; cdr3_aa: CASRSSVSSTDTQYF
d_call: .; v_call: TRBV7-9; clone_size: .; j_call: TRBJ1-2; cdr3_nt: TGTGCCAGCAGCAACGCGCCGGGCTATGGCTACACCTTC; cdr3_aa: CASSNAPGYGYTF
d_call: .; v_call: TRBV7-9; clone_size: .; j_call: TRBJ2-2; cdr3_nt: TGTGCCAGCAGCTTAGCCATGAGCGGGGAGCTGTTTTTT; cdr3_aa: CASSLAMSGELFF
d_call: .; v_call: TRBV6-6; clone_size: .; j_call: TRBJ1-2; cdr3_nt: TGTGCCAGCAATCACGGGGCCACTAACTATGGCTACACCTTC; cdr3_aa: CASNHGATNYGYTF